The rows below give T cell receptor beta chains drawn from one sample of a study of T and B cells in COVID-19 patients. Each CDR3 protein is one row after TCRdb ran MiXCR on the multiplex PCR reads. The sample includes thousands of distinct CDR3 sequences, roughly 25% of them seen just once. Sample: blood. These TCRs come from a human donor with active COVID-19. Both conserved end residues are part of each CDR3. D genes are given only for firm matches. Clone size is not always given. Where it is, it says once, few, many or a class for expanded clones.

>TRBV27|medium-sized|19|.|TRBJ1-3
CASSPQWTARRLSGNTIYF
TGTGCCAGCAGTCCGCAGTGGACAGCTCGTCGGCTCTCTGGAAACACCATATATTTT
>TRBV9|once|16|TRBD2|TRBJ2-4
CASSVGGLGGGNIQYF
TGTGCCAGCAGCGTAGGTGGACTAGGAGGTGGAAACATTCAGTACTTC
>TRBV24-1|medium-sized|15|TRBD2|TRBJ2-1
CATSDGGGVYNEQFF
TGTGCCACCAGTGATGGGGGGGGAGTCTACAATGAGCAGTTCTTC
>TRBV27|few|15|TRBD1|TRBJ2-4
CASSLLGQGMNIQYF
TGTGCCAGCAGTTTACTGGGACAGGGTATGAACATTCAGTACTTC
>TRBV6-4|few|14|.|TRBJ1-1
CASRAGDLNTEAFF
TGTGCCAGCAGGGCAGGGGATTTGAACACTGAAGCTTTCTTT
>TRBV12-3/TRBV12-4|medium-sized|15|.|TRBJ2-3
CASSLTFRGTDTQYF
TGTGCCAGCAGTTTAACTTTCCGGGGCACAGATACGCAGTATTTT
>TRBV12-3/TRBV12-4|medium-sized|16|.|TRBJ2-1
CASSTLASVISNEQFF
TGTGCCAGCAGCACCCTAGCGTCCGTAATCAGTAATGAGCAGTTCTTC
>TRBV7-2|.|15|TRBD1|TRBJ2-7
CASSLVGQGPYEQYF
TGTGCCAGCAGCTTAGTAGGACAGGGCCCCTACGAGCAGTACTTC
>TRBV15|medium-sized|19|TRBD2|TRBJ2-7
CATSRDPPTSGISPYEQYF
TGTGCCACCAGCAGAGACCCCCCGACTAGCGGGATTTCCCCCTACGAGCAGTACTTC
>TRBV6-1|medium-sized|10|.|TRBJ2-7
CASNSYEQYF
TGTGCCAGCAACAGTTACGAGCAGTACTTC
>TRBV13|medium-sized|14|TRBD2|TRBJ2-1
CASSSRLALIPQFF
TGTGCCAGCAGCTCCAGACTAGCGTTAATTCCCCAGTTCTTC
>TRBV7-2|few|14|.|TRBJ1-1
CASSFGGKVNEAFF
TGTGCCAGCAGCTTTGGAGGGAAGGTGAATGAAGCTTTCTTT
>TRBV30|.|16|TRBD2|TRBJ2-3
CAWTLGTSGSTDTQYF
TGTGCCTGGACCCTCGGGACTAGCGGGAGCACAGATACGCAGTATTTT
>TRBV27|medium-sized|19|TRBD1|TRBJ2-7
CASSRDRGWSLAGRDEQYF
TGTGCCAGCAGCCGGGACAGGGGGTGGTCGCTAGCGGGGCGGGACGAGCAGTACTTC
>TRBV6-1|medium-sized|18|.|TRBJ1-4
CASSGHTGFSPTNEKLFF
TGTGCCAGCAGTGGACACACAGGGTTCAGTCCCACTAATGAAAAACTGTTTTTT
>TRBV20-1|few|13|.|TRBJ2-2
CSARDLITGELFF
TGCAGTGCTAGAGATCTGATAACCGGGGAGCTGTTTTTT
>TRBV6-2/TRBV6-3|medium-sized|17|TRBD2|TRBJ2-3
CASSLIAGGPGTDTQYF
TGTGCCAGCAGCCTCATAGCGGGAGGGCCAGGGACAGATACGCAGTATTTT
>TRBV30|medium-sized|12|TRBD1|TRBJ2-7
CAWSVQRTGLYF
TGTGCCTGGAGTGTACAGAGGACAGGACTGTACTTC
>TRBV6-2/TRBV6-3|.|13|.|TRBJ1-2
CASSYPPNYGYTF
TGTGCCAGCAGTTATCCACCAAACTATGGCTACACCTTC
>TRBV5-5|medium-sized|15|.|TRBJ1-1
CASSLSYGEATEAFF
TGTGCCAGCAGCTTGAGTTACGGGGAGGCGACTGAAGCTTTCTTT
>TRBV10-3|.|15|.|TRBJ2-7
CATRGMGGTTYEQYF
TGTGCCACCAGGGGTATGGGGGGAACGACCTACGAGCAGTACTTC
>TRBV5-6|once|17|TRBD2|TRBJ2-1
CASSFGLALISYNEQFF
TGTGCCAGCAGCTTTGGACTAGCGCTTATCTCCTACAATGAGCAGTTCTTC
>TRBV5-4|medium-sized|18|.|TRBJ1-6
CASSLGTDPYSYNSPLHF
TGTGCCAGCAGCCTCGGGACCGACCCCTACTCCTATAATTCACCCCTCCACTTT
>TRBV6-5|.|12|.|TRBJ2-1
CASKRGGNEQFF
TGTGCCAGCAAGCGTGGGGGCAATGAGCAGTTCTTC
>TRBV18|.|11|.|TRBJ2-5
CASSPEETQYF
TGTGCCAGCTCACCGGAAGAGACCCAGTACTTC
>TRBV5-1|few|14|TRBD1|TRBJ2-7
CASSSGQGAYEQYF
TGCGCCAGCAGCTCGGGACAGGGGGCCTACGAGCAGTACTTC
>TRBV14|few|18|TRBD2|TRBJ2-2
CASSQDFLAGLFIGELFF
TGTGCCAGCAGCCAAGACTTCCTAGCGGGGTTGTTTATCGGGGAGCTGTTTTTT
>TRBV20-1|.|12|.|TRBJ2-2
CSANTNTGELFF
TGCAGTGCGAACACGAACACCGGGGAGCTGTTTTTT
>TRBV5-1|few|13|TRBD2|TRBJ2-1
CASSRGRVDEQFF
TGCGCCAGCAGCCGGGGGAGGGTCGATGAGCAGTTCTTC
>TRBV30|medium-sized|14|.|TRBJ1-5
CAWSVTGGDQPQHF
TGTGCCTGGAGTGTGACAGGAGGGGATCAGCCCCAGCATTTT
>TRBV6-2/TRBV6-3|medium-sized|15|.|TRBJ2-1
CASGPAGSRYNEQFF
TGTGCCAGCGGCCCGGCGGGGAGTAGATACAATGAGCAGTTCTTC
>TRBV18|medium-sized|14|.|TRBJ1-1
CASSPERQVAEAFF
TGTGCCAGCTCACCGGAACGACAGGTAGCTGAAGCTTTCTTT
>TRBV29-1|large|14|TRBD2|TRBJ2-2
CSVGLAVNTGELFF
TGCAGCGTAGGACTAGCGGTTAACACCGGGGAGCTGTTTTTT
>TRBV28|.|11|.|TRBJ2-7
CASLLESEQYF
TGTGCCAGCCTTTTAGAGAGCGAGCAGTACTTC
>TRBV30|medium-sized|12|.|TRBJ1-1
CAWSVRGAEAFF
TGTGCCTGGAGTGTGAGAGGGGCTGAAGCTTTCTTT
>TRBV7-2|.|16|.|TRBJ1-3
CASSLERQSSGNTIYF
TGTGCCAGCAGCTTAGAGAGGCAGAGCTCTGGAAACACCATATATTTT